This T cell receptor (beta chain) came from a study of response to subunit inactivated influenza vaccine. Notes on the study in general: The study's authors posited that every seasonal influenza vaccination enlists few new T cells.

There are 15 residues in the CDR3. In germline, CDR1 is SGHDT, CDR2 YYEEEE. V lost 4 bases to trimming and J lost 10 bases, with 21 bases between them. There are a few counts of this clonotype. The antigen is undetermined. MiXCR was run by TCRdb on the RT-PCR reads, yielding one entry per CDR3 protein. Counted here are about 800,000 distinct CDR3 sequences, around 20% occurring once; the ten biggest clones make up roughly 10%. The receptor comes from a man aged 50-59 years who received an inactivated influenza vaccine. This specimen was PBMCs from blood, taken 4 to 6 days after vaccination. The V and J genes are TRBV5-6 and TRBJ2-1, with D perhaps assigned TRBD1 or TRBD2 (5 bases each). CDR3 DNA sequence: TGTGCCAGCAGCGAGACCGGGACCCCCAATGGAGAGCAGTTCTTC. Residues: CASSETGTPNGEQFF.